Presented here are 17 T cell receptor beta chains from one specimen sequenced in a study of blood T cell repertoires in COVID-19. The protocol was immunoSEQ multiplex PCR, while the TCRdb copy is restricted to in-frame clones and leaves out a portion. The top ten clones hold approximately 2% of a sample with some 100,000 clones, about 86% of them seen once. Specimen: peripheral blood. These receptors all stem from a middle-aged man with COVID-19, enrolled during active disease.

This chain connects TRBV19 to TRBJ1-3, with a tentative D call TRBD1 (5 bases). Trimming cost V 8 bases and J 1 base, with 12 bases left between them. The length of the CDR3 is 14 residues. The germline gives CDR1 LNHDA, CDR2 SQIVND (reference sequence). The CDR3 region is CASRQMGSGNTIYF. The CDR3 region has the DNA TGTGCCAGTCGACAGATGGGATCTGGAAACACCATATATTTT.

This clone was observed a few times. This sequence joins TRBV2 and TRBJ1-1; D ambiguous. Germline V lookup: CDR1 SNHLY, CDR2 FYNNEI. Trimming left V 6 bases short and J 2 bases short, with 7 bases between. The CDR3 sequence is 12 residues long. CDR3 loop: CASSEGNTEAFF. The CDR3 bases are TGTGCCAGCAGCGAGGGAAACACTGAAGCTTTCTTT.

This clone has only a few counts. This chain uses TRBV7-9 with TRBJ2-5; a weak D match, TRBD2 (6 bases). Trimming left V 5 bases short and J 5 bases short, with 12 bases between. Germline V lookup: CDR1 SEHNR, CDR2 FQNEAQ (reference sequence). The length of the CDR3 is 13 residues. Written as DNA, the CDR3 is TGTGCCAGCAGCCTGTTGGAGGGCGAGACCCAGTACTTC. Its translation: CASSLLEGETQYF.

This chain uses TRBV19 with TRBJ1-1; 8 bases map to TRBD1. CDR1 and CDR2 from the germline V gene are LNHDA and SQIVND (reference sequence). After removal of 7 bases from V and 4 bases from J, the junction contained 5 bases not matched to a gene. The CDR3 runs to 13 residues. CDR3 amino acids: CASIGTGGTEAFF. The CDR3 bases are TGTGCCAGTATTGGCACAGGGGGCACTGAAGCTTTCTTT.

The J gene is TRBJ1-5, the V gene TRBV25-1; D is perhaps TRBD1 (5 bases). The CDR3 totals 14 residues. Trimming took off 3 bases at V and 6 bases at J, with 12 bases between the two ends. Germline lookup yields CDR1 MGHDK and CDR2 SYGVNS. The CDR3 here is CASSDAREGQPQHF. The CDR3, as DNA: TGTGCCAGCAGTGATGCCAGGGAGGGTCAGCCCCAGCATTTT.

This chain connects TRBV9 to TRBJ2-2; D might be TRBD1 (5 bases). V lost 0 bases, J lost 7 bases, and 10 bases lay in between. Germline CDR1 SGDLS, CDR2 YYNGEE. CDR3 length: 14 residues. Written as DNA, the CDR3 is TGTGCCAGCAGCGTAGTATCTCAGGGCGGGGAGCTGTTTTTT. Translating it yields CASSVVSQGGELFF.

The chain links TRBV5-5 to TRBJ2-3; 8 bases align to TRBD1. This CDR3 has 14 amino acids. From germline, CDR1 is SGHKS and CDR2 YYEKEE (reference sequence). Trimming at V came to 3 bases and at J to 3 bases, leaving 3 bases not matched to a gene. The CDR3 sequence is CASSWQGATDTQYF. In DNA form, the CDR3 reads TGTGCCAGCAGCTGGCAGGGGGCTACAGATACGCAGTATTTT.

This chain uses TRBV4-2 with TRBJ2-7; D is perhaps TRBD1 (6 bases). This CDR3 is 13 amino acids long. V was trimmed by 0 bases and J by 6 bases, leaving 9 bases between them. The germline gives CDR1 LGHNA, CDR2 YNFKEQ. This CDR3 is CASSQDWGREQYF. As DNA, the CDR3 is TGTGCCAGCAGCCAAGATTGGGGGCGCGAGCAGTACTTC.

Worth noting for this clone: Relative to the germline gene, one junction end is altered; a read error may explain this. The chain is built from TRBV6-2 or TRBV6-3 and TRBJ1-2, with 7 nucleotides matching TRBD1. The CDR3 is 16 residues long. Germline CDR1 is MNHEY and CDR2 is SVGEGT. CDR3 residues: CASSYPPGQHNDGYTF. The CDR3 region has the DNA TGTGCCAGCAGTTACCCCCCGGGACAGCATAACGATGGCTACACCTTC.

V usage is TRBV10-3 and J usage is TRBJ1-1, with no clear D. Germline V gene lookup returns CDR1 ENHRY and CDR2 SYGVKD. The CDR3 consists of 14 residues. The V end was cut by 0 bases, the J end by 2 bases, with 7 bases between. The CDR3: CAISESGVNTEAFF. CDR3 DNA sequence: TGTGCCATCAGTGAGTCGGGAGTCAACACTGAAGCTTTCTTT.

This chain uses TRBV7-2 with TRBJ1-5; D gene unclear. Looked up from germline, CDR1 is SGHTA and CDR2 is FQGNSA. V shed 3 bases and J shed 5 bases, with 8 bases lying between them. The length of the CDR3 is 13 residues. Here the CDR3 reads CASSLTSDQPQHF. CDR3 sequence (DNA): TGTGCCAGCAGCTTGACGAGCGATCAGCCCCAGCATTTT.

This chain links TRBV6-5 with TRBJ1-5, with TRBD1 matching over 7 bases. The CDR3 covers 14 residues. Germline V CDR1 and CDR2: MNHEY, SVGAGI. After removal of 7 bases from V and 3 bases from J, the junction contained 6 bases not matched to a gene. The CDR3 coding sequence is TGTGCCAGCAATCCGACAGGGTCCAATCAGCCCCAGCATTTT. Translating it yields CASNPTGSNQPQHF.

This rearrangement joins TRBV30 to TRBJ1-4; TRBD1 is a possible D gene (5 bases). V lost 0 bases and J lost 5, with 16 bases in between. The CDR3 totals 16 residues. Germline lookup yields CDR1 GTSNPN and CDR2 SVGIG (reference sequence). CDR3 amino acids: CAWSVSIDSLNEKLFF. In DNA, the CDR3 is TGTGCCTGGAGTGTCTCAATCGACAGTTTGAATGAAAAACTGTTTTTT.

The chain carries TRBV18 and TRBJ2-1; tentative D call: TRBD1 (5 bases). The CDR3 runs to 14 residues. The germline V gene encodes CDR1 KGHSH and CDR2 LQKENI. With 4 bases removed from V and 8 bases from J, the gap between germline ends came to 15 bases. In nucleotides, the CDR3 is TGTGCCAGCTCACGTGTGGGGCGGTTGGATGAGCAGTTCTTC. This gives the protein CASSRVGRLDEQFF.

The gene calls are TRBV7-9 and TRBJ1-2, with TRBD1 matching 9 bases. CDR1 SEHNR and CDR2 FQNEAQ come from the germline V gene (reference sequence). There are 15 residues in the CDR3. V trimming: 4 bases; J trimming: 3 bases; junction bases outside the gene matches: 6. CDR3 sequence (DNA): TGTGCCAGCAGCTATGGACAGGGGATGGACTATGGCTACACCTTC. It codes for CASSYGQGMDYGYTF.

This clone has a handful of counts. The chain's CDR3 is CSVAGDWNEQYF. CDR3 nucleotide sequence: TGCAGCGTCGCAGGGGATTGGAACGAGCAGTACTTC. The chain links TRBV29-1 to TRBJ2-7; a weak D match, TRBD1 (6 bases). V was clipped by 6 bases and J by 5 bases, with 14 bases between them. The germline CDR1 and CDR2 sequences are SQVTM and ANQGSEA. The CDR3 loop spans 12 amino acids.

In this sample, this clone turned up a few times. The chain links TRBV5-4 to TRBJ2-5; D call uncertain. CDR1 and CDR2 (germline): SGHNT, YYREEE (reference sequence). The CDR3 sequence is 15 residues long. V dropped 4 bases and J dropped 2 bases, with 15 bases sitting between them. The DNA for the CDR3 is TGTGCCAGCAGCCAAAACGCCGGGTCTCAAGAGACCCAGTACTTC. It codes for CASSQNAGSQETQYF. The full variable domain, with the rest looked up from reference TRBV5-4 and TRBJ2-5, is ETGVTQSPTHLIKTRGQQVTLRCSSQSGHNTVSWYQQALGQGPQFIFQYYREEENGRGNFPPRFSGLQFPNYSSELNVNALELDDSALYLCASSQNAGSQETQYFGPGTRLLVL.